This TCR beta chain was identified during a study of T cells in localized non-small cell lung cancer. Findings and caveats of the study: Among the top 100 tumor clones, a median around 57 appeared in adjacent lung. Uninvolved nearby lung showed the greatest T cell clonality, exceeding that found in tumor.

Concerning this clone itself: Its cognate antigen is unknown.

Repertoires were generated with immunoSEQ multiplex PCR, while TCRdb's copy carries only in-frame clones and drops some. Among 75,000 to 85,000 clones listed, about 84% were seen once. The sample consisted of peripheral blood, taken before any cancer treatment. This TCR came from a female donor of 60 years or more with stage I lung adenocarcinoma.

In DNA form, the CDR3 reads TGTGCCAGCAGCCGGGGACTAGGGGAATACAATGAGCAGTTCTTC. It specifies CASSRGLGEYNEQFF. The genes are TRBV11-2 and TRBJ2-1, with 8 bases lining up with TRBD2. The CDR3 contains 15 residues. Trimming removed 5 bases from V and 4 bases from J; junction bases left unmatched: 7. Germline V CDR1 and CDR2: SGHAT, FQNNGV. Full variable domain (rest looked up from reference TRBV11-2 and TRBJ2-1): EAGVAQSPRYKIIEKRQSVAFWCNPISGHATLYWYQQILGQGPKLLIQFQNNGVVDDSQLPKDRFSAERLKGVDSTLKIQPAKLEDSAVYLCASSRGLGEYNEQFFGPGTRLTVL.